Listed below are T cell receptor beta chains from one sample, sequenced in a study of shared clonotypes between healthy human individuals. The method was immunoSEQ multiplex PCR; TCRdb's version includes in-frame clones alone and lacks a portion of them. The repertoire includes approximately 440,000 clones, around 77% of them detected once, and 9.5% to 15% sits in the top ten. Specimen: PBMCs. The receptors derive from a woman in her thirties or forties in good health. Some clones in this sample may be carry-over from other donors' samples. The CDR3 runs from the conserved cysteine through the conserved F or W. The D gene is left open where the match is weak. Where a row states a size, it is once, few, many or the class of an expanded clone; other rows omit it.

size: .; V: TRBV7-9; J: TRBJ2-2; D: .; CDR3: CASSLGPRGSGTGELFF; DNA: TGTGCCAGCAGCTTAGGTCCACGGGGGTCGGGCACCGGGGAGCTGTTTTTC
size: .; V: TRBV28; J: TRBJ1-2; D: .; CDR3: CASSSTTTTPYGYTF; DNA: TGTGCCAGCAGCTCGACTACCACGACACCTTATGGCTACACCTTC
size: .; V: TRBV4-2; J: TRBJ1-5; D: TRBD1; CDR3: CASSPTGGDNQPQHF; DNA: TGTGCCAGCAGCCCGACAGGGGGCGACAATCAGCCCCAGCATTTT
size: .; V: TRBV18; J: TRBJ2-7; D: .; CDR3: CASSPWQGISYEQYF; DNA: TGTGCCAGCTCACCTTGGCAGGGGATCTCCTACGAGCAGTACTTC
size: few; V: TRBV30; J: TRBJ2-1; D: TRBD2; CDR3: CAWSVLAGGEQFF; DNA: TGTGCCTGGAGTGTTCTAGCGGGAGGCGAGCAGTTCTTC
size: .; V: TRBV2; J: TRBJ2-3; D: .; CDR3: CATSPPAADTQYF; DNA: TGTGCCACCAGCCCCCCGGCGGCAGATACGCAGTATTTT
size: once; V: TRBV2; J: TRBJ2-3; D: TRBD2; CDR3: CASAASGVTDTQYF; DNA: TGTGCCAGCGCGGCTAGCGGGGTCACAGATACGCAGTATTTT
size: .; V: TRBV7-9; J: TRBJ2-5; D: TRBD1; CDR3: CASSFVKDRVLETQYF; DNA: TGTGCCAGCAGCTTCGTGAAGGACAGGGTTCTTGAGACCCAGTACTTC
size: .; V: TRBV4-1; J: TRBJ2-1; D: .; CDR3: CASSPGSRKGEQFF; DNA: TGCGCCAGCAGCCCCGGGAGTAGGAAGGGTGAGCAGTTCTTC
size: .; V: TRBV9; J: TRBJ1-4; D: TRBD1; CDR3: CASSVGQGNEKLFF; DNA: TGTGCCAGCAGCGTAGGACAGGGTAATGAAAAACTGTTTTTT
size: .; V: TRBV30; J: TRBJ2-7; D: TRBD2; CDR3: CAWSVSRESYEQYF; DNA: TGTGCCTGGAGTGTATCGCGGGAGTCCTACGAGCAGTACTTC
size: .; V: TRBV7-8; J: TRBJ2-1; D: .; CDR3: CASSSSGGYNEQFF; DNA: TGTGCCAGCAGCTCCAGCGGAGGATACAATGAGCAGTTCTTC
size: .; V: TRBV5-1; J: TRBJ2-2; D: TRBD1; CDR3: CASRRDSNTGELFF; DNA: TGCGCCAGCAGAAGGGACAGCAACACCGGGGAGCTGTTTTTT
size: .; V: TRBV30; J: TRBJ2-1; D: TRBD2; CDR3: CASTHQIAGGPITEQFF; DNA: TGTGCCTCCACCCATCAGATAGCGGGAGGGCCGATTACCGAGCAGTTCTTC
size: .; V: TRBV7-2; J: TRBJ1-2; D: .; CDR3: CASSPDMNGYTF; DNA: TGTGCCAGCAGCCCGGACATGAATGGCTACACCTTC
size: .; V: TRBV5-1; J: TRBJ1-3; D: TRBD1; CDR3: CASSLGGTGTYSGNTIYF; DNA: TGCGCCAGCAGCTTGGGGGGGACAGGAACCTACTCTGGAAACACCATATATTTT
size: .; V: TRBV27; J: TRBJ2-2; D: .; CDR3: CASTKQQGNTGELFF; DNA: TGTGCCAGCACGAAGCAGCAGGGGAACACCGGGGAGCTGTTTTTT
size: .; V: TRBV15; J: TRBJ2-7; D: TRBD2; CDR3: CATSSGRGPYEQYF; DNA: TGTGCCACCAGCAGCGGGAGGGGACCCTACGAGCAGTACTTC
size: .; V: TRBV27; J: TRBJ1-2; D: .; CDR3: CASSLNWDAYGYTF; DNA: TGTGCCAGCAGTTTAAACTGGGACGCCTATGGCTACACCTTC
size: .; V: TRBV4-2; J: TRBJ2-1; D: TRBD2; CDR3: CASSQEPTGTSGYNEQFF; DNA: TGTGCCAGCAGCCAAGAGCCCACTGGGACTAGCGGGTATAATGAGCAGTTCTTC
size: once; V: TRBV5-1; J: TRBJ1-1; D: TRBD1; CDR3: CASSLEGQGGPLF; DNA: TGCGCCAGCAGCTTGGAGGGGCAGGGGGGCCCGCTCTTT
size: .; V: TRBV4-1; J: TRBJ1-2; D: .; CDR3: CASSQDRVAAGDYGYTF; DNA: TGCGCCAGCAGCCAAGATCGGGTGGCGGCAGGGGACTATGGCTACACCTTC
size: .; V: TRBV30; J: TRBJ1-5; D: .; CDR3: CAWSVGKGSNQPQHF; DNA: TGTGCCTGGTCAGTGGGCAAGGGGAGCAATCAGCCCCAGCATTTT
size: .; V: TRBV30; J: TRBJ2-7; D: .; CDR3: CAWATGNYEQYF; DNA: TGTGCCTGGGCAACAGGGAACTACGAGCAGTACTTC
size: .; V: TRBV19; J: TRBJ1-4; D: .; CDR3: CASTTPSWGRRREKLFF; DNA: TGTGCCAGTACTACTCCCTCGTGGGGGCGTCGACGTGAAAAACTGTTTTTT
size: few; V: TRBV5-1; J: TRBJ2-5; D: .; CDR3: CASSFNRVETQYF; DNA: TGCGCCAGCAGCTTTAACAGGGTGGAGACCCAGTACTTC
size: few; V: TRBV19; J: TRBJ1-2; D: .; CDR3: CASSHSAGGYTF; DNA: TGTGCCAGTAGTCACTCCGCCGGAGGCTACACCTTC
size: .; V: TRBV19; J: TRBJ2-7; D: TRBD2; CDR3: CASSMSTSGPYEQYF; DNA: TGTGCCAGTAGTATGTCGACTAGCGGACCCTACGAGCAGTACTTC
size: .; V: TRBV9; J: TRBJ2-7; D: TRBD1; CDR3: CASTRDRDDEQYF; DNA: TGTGCCAGCACCCGGGACAGGGACGACGAGCAGTACTTC
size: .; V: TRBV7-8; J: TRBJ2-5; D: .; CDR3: CASSSGPTQYF; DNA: TGTGCCAGCAGCTCCGGGCCGACCCAGTACTTC
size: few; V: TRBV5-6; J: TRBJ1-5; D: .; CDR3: CASSWRGRGFNQPQHF; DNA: TGTGCCAGCAGCTGGAGGGGTCGTGGTTTTAATCAGCCCCAGCATTTT
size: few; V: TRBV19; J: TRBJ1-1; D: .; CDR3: CASSPQGWNLAFF; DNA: TGTGCCAGTAGTCCACAGGGTTGGAATTTGGCTTTCTTT
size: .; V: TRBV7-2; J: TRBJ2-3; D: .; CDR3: CASSLEGIGDTQYF; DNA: TGTGCCAGCAGCTTAGAGGGGATTGGCGATACGCAGTATTTT
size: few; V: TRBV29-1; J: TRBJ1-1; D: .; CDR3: CSGWGPGMNTEAFF; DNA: TGCAGTGGGTGGGGGCCAGGGATGAACACTGAAGCTTTCTTT
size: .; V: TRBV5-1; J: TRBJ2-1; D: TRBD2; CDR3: CASSPSPGEGQFF; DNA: TGCGCCAGCAGCCCCTCGCCCGGGGAGGGGCAGTTCTTC
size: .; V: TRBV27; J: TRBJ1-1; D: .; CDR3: CASSLHRDSMNTEAFF; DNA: TGTGCCAGCAGTCTCCACAGGGATTCAATGAACACTGAAGCTTTCTTT
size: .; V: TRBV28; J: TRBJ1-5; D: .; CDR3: CASSKTMDGQPQHF; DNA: TGTGCCAGCAGCAAAACGATGGACGGGCAGCCCCAGCATTTT
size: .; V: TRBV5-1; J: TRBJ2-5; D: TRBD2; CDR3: CASSFVGGPPTQYF; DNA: TGCGCCAGCAGCTTTGTGGGAGGGCCCCCGACCCAGTACTTC
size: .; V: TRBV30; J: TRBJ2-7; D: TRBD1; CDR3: CAWGPGGDEQYF; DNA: TGTGCCTGGGGCCCAGGGGGCGACGAGCAGTACTTC
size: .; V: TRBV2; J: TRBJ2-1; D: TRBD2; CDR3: CASRGTSGAYNEQFF; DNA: TGTGCCAGCAGAGGGACTAGCGGGGCATACAATGAGCAGTTCTTC
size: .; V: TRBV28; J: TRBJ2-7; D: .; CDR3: CASSSTRGAYEQYF; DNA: TGTGCCAGCAGTTCGACCAGGGGAGCCTACGAGCAGTACTTC